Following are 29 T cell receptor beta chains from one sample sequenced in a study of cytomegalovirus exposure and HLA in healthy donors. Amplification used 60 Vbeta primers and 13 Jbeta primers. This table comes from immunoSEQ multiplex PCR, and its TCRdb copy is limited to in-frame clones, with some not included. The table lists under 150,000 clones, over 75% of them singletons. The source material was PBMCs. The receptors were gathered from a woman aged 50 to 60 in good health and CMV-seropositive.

The CDR3 is CATPTGIMYNEQFF. The DNA of the CDR3 is TGTGCCACCCCGACAGGGATCATGTACAATGAGCAGTTCTTC. The rearrangement joins TRBV9 to TRBJ2-1, with TRBD1 matching over 7 bases. Germline V gene data show CDR1 as SGDLS and CDR2 as YYNGEE. The CDR3 totals 14 residues. The V gene end was trimmed by 9 bases and the J gene end by 4 bases; junction bases not matched to a gene: 10.

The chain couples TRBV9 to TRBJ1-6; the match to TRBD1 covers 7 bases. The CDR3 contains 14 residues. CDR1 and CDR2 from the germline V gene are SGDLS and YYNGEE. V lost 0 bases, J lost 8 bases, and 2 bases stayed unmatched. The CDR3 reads CASSVGQGDSPLHF. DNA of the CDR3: TGTGCCAGCAGCGTAGGCCAGGGGGATTCACCCCTCCACTTT.

As DNA, the CDR3 is TGTGCCAGCAGCTTAGTTGGTGGGGGGGCCGTAAATGAGCAGTTCTTC. Its translation is CASSLVGGGAVNEQFF. V and J are TRBV7-8 and TRBJ2-1, with D perhaps matching TRBD2 (7 bases). The CDR3 extends over 16 amino acids. V was pared by 1 base and J by 7 bases, with 17 bases between. Germline V gene lookup returns CDR1 SGHVS and CDR2 FQNEAQ.

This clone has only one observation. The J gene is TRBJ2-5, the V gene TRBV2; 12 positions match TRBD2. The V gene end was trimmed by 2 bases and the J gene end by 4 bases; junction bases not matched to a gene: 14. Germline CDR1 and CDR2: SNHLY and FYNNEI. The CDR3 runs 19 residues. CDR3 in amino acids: CASSERGGGLAGFGETQYF. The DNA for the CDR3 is TGTGCCAGCAGTGAAAGGGGGGGCGGACTAGCGGGGTTCGGAGAGACCCAGTACTTC.

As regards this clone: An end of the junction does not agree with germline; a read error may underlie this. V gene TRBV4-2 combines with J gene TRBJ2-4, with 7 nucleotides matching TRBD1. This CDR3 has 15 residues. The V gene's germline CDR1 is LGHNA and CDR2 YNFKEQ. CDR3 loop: CASSQDWTGAHIDTF. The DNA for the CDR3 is TGTGCCAGCAGCCAAGATTGGACAGGCGCACACATCGACACCTTC.

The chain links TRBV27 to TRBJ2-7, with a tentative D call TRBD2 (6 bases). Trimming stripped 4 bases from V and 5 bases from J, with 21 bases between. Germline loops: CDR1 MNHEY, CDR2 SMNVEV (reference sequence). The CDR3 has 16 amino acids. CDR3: CASSSTTDSGAHEQYF. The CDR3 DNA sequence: TGTGCCAGCAGTTCCACTACCGATAGCGGAGCCCACGAGCAGTACTTC.

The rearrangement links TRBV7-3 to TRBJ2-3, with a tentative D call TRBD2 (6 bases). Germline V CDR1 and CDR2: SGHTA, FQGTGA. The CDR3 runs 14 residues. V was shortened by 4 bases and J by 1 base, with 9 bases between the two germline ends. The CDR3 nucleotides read TGTGCCAGCAGCTCCGGAGGGGGCACAGATACGCAGTATTTT. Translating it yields CASSSGGGTDTQYF.

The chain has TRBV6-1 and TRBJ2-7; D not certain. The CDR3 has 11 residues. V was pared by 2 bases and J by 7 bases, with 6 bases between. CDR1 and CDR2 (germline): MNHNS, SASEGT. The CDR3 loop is CASSESVEQYF. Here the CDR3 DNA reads TGTGCCAGCAGTGAATCCGTTGAGCAGTACTTC.

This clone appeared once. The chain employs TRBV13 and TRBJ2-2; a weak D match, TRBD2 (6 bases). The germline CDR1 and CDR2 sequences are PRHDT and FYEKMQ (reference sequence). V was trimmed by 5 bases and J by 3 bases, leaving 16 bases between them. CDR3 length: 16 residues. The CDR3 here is CASSAREQSYTGELFF. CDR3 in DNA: TGTGCCAGCAGCGCTCGGGAGCAGAGTTACACCGGGGAGCTGTTTTTT.

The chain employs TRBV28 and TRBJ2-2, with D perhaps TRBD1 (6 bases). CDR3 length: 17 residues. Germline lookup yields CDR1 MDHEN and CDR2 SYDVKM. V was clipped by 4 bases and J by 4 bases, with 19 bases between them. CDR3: CASSSSKTGTGTGELFF. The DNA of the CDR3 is TGTGCCAGCAGTTCCTCTAAAACAGGGACGGGCACCGGGGAGCTGTTTTTT.

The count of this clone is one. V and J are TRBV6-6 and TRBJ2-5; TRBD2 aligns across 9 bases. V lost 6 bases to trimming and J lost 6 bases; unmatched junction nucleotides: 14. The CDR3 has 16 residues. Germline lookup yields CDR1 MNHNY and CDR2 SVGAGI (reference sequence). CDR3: CASSLSRRGGPKTQYF. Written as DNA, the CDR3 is TGTGCCAGCAGCCTATCCAGGCGGGGGGGCCCCAAGACCCAGTACTTC.

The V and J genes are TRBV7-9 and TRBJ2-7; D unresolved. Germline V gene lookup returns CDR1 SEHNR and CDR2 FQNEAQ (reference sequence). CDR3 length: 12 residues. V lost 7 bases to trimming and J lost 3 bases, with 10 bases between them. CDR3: CASTQLSYEQYF. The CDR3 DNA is TGTGCCAGCACTCAACTAAGCTACGAGCAGTACTTC. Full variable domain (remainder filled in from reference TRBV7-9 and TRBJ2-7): DTGVSQNPRHKITKRGQNVTFRCDPISEHNRLYWYRQTLGQGPEFLTYFQNEAQLEKSRLLSDRFSAERPKGSFSTLEIQRTEQGDSAMYLCASTQLSYEQYFGPGTRLTVT.

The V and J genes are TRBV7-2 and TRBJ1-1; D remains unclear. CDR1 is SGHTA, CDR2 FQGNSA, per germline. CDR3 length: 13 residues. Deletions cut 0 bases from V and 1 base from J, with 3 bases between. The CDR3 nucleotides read TGTGCCAGCAGCTTAGCACAGAACACTGAAGCTTTCTTT. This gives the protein CASSLAQNTEAFF.

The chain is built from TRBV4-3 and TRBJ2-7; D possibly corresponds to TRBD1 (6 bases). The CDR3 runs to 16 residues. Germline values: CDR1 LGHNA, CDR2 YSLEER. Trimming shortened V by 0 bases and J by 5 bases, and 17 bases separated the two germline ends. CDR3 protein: CASSQDRGPASHEQYF. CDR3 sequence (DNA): TGCGCCAGCAGCCAAGACAGGGGCCCTGCATCGCACGAGCAGTACTTC.

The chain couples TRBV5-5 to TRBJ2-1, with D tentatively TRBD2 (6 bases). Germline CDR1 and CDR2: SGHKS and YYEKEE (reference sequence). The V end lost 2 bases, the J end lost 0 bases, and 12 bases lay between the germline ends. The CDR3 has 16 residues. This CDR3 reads CASSLRGATSYNEQFF. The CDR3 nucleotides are TGTGCCAGCAGCTTACGCGGGGCGACCTCCTACAATGAGCAGTTCTTC. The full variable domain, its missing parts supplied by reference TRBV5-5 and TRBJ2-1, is DAGVTQSPTHLIKTRGQQVTLRCSPISGHKSVSWYQQVLGQGPQFIFQYYEKEERGRGNFPDRFSARQFPNYSSELNVNALLLGDSALYLCASSLRGATSYNEQFFGPGTRLTVL.

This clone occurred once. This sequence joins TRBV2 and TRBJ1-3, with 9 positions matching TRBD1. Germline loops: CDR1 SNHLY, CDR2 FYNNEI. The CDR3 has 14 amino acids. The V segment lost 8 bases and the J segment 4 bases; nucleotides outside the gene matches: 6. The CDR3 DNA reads TGTGCCAGCGGGGGACAGGGACACGGAAACACCATATATTTT. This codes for CASGGQGHGNTIYF.

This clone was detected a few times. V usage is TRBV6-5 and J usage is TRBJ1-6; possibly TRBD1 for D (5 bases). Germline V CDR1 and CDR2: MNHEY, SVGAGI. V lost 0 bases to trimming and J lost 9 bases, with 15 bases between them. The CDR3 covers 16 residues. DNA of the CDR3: TGTGCCAGCAGTTACTCGATCCAGGGCACCGGTTCACCCCTCCACTTT. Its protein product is CASSYSIQGTGSPLHF.

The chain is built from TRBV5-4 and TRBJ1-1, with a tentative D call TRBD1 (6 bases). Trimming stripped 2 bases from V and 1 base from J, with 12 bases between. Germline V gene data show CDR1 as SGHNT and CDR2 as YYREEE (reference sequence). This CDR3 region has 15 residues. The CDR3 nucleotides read TGTGCCAGCAGCTTAAAAACAGGGAAGAACACTGAAGCTTTCTTT. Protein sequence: CASSLKTGKNTEAFF. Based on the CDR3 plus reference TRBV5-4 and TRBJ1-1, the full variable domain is ETGVTQSPTHLIKTRGQQVTLRCSSQSGHNTVSWYQQALGQGPQFIFQYYREEENGRGNFPPRFSGLQFPNYSSELNVNALELDDSALYLCASSLKTGKNTEAFFGQGTRLTVV.

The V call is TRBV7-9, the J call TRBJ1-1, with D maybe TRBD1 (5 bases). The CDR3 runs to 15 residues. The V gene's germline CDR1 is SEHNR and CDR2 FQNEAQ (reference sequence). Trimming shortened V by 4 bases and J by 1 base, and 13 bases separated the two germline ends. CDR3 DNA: TGTGCCAGCAGCTCCCGACAGTTGGGGAACACTGAAGCTTTCTTT. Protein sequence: CASSSRQLGNTEAFF.

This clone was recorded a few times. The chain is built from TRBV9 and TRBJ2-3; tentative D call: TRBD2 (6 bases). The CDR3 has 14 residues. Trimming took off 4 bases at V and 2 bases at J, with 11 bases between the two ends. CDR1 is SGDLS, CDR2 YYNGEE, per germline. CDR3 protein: CASSPTSLTDTQYF. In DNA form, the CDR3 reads TGTGCCAGCAGCCCCACTAGCCTCACAGATACGCAGTATTTT.

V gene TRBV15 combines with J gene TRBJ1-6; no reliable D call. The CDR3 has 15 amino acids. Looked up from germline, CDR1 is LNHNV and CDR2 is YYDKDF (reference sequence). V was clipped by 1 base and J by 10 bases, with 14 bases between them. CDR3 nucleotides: TGTGCCACCAGCAGAGGGCACAGTGGTAACTCACCCCTCCACTTT. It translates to CATSRGHSGNSPLHF.

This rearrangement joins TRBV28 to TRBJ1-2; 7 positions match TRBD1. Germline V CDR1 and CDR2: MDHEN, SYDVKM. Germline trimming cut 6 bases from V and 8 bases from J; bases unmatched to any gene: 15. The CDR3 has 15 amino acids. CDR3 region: CASSLPAGTAQGYTF. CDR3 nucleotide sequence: TGTGCCAGCAGCCTCCCGGCGGGGACAGCCCAGGGCTACACCTTC.

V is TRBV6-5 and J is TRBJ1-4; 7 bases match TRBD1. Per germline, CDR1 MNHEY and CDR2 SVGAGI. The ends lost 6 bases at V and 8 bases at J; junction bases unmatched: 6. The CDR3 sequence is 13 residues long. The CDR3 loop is CASRPRGQEKLFF. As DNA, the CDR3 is TGTGCCAGCAGGCCTCGGGGACAGGAAAAACTGTTTTTT.

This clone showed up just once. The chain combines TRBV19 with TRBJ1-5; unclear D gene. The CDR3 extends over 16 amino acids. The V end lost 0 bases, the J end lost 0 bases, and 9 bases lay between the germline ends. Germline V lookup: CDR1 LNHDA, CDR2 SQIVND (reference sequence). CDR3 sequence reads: CASSIDPYGSNQPQHF. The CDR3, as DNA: TGTGCCAGTAGTATAGATCCGTACGGTAGCAATCAGCCCCAGCATTTT.

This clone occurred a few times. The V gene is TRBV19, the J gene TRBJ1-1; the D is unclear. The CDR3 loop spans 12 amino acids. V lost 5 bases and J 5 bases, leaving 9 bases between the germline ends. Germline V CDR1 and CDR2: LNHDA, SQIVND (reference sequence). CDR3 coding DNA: TGTGCCAGTAGTTTAACCGGGACTGAAGCTTTCTTT. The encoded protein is CASSLTGTEAFF.

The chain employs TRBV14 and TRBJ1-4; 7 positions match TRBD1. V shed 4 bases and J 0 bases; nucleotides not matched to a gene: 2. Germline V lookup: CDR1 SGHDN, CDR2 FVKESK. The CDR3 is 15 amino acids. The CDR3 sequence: CASSPDRTTNEKLFF. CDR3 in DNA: TGTGCCAGCAGCCCGGACAGGACAACTAATGAAAAACTGTTTTTT.

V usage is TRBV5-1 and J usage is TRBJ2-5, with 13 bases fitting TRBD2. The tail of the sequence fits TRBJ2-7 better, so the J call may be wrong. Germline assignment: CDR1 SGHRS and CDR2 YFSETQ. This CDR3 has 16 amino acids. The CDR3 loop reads CASSPGTSGDYYEQYF. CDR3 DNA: TGCGCCAGCAGCCCCGGGACTAGCGGGGATTACTACGAGCAGTACTTC.

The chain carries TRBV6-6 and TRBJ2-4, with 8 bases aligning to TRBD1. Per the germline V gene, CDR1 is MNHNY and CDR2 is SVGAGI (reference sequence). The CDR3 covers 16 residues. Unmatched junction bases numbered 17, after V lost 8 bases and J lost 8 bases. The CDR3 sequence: CASGTYEDRARDIQYF. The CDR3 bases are TGTGCCAGCGGTACATACGAGGACAGGGCCCGAGACATTCAGTACTTC.

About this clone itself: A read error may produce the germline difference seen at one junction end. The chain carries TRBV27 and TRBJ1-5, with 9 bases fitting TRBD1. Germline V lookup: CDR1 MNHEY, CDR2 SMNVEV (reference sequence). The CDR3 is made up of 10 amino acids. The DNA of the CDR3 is TGTGCCAGCAGTACCAGACAGGGGGGTTTT. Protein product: CASSTRQGGF.